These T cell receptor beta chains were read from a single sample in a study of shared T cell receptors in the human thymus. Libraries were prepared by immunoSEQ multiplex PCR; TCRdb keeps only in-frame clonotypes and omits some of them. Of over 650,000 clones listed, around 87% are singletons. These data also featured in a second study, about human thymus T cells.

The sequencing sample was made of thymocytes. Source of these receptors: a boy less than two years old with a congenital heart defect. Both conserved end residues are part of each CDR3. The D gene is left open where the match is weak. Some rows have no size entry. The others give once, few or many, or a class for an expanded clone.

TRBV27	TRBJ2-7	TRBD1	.	CASSPLGTGFYEQYF	TGTGCCAGCAGTCCGCTAGGGACAGGCTTCTACGAGCAGTACTTC
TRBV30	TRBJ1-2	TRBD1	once	CAWSVDRALIRHGYTF	TGTGCCTGGAGTGTGGACAGGGCGTTGATTAGACATGGCTACACCTTC
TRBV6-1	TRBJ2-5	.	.	CASSERETQYF	TGTGCCAGCAGTGAGAGAGAGACCCAGTACTTC
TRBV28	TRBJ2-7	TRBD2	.	CASSSSGKSSYEQYF	TGTGCCAGCAGTTCTAGCGGAAAGAGCTCCTACGAGCAGTACTTC
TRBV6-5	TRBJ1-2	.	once	CASSYKAAGLNYGYTF	TGTGCCAGCAGTTACAAGGCGGCAGGACTCAACTATGGCTACACCTTC
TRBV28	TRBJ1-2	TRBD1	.	CASSDRGAIWGYTF	TGTGCCAGCAGTGACAGGGGAGCGATATGGGGCTACACCTTC
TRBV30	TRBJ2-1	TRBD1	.	CAWKTGGRSYNEQFF	TGTGCCTGGAAAACAGGGGGTCGCTCCTACAATGAGCAGTTCTTC
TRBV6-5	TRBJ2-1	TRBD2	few	CASSTLAGVFEQFF	TGTGCCAGCTCTACACTAGCGGGAGTGTTTGAGCAGTTCTTC
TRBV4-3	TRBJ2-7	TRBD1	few	CASSQEQGGYYEQYF	TGCGCCAGCAGCCAAGAACAAGGGGGCTATTACGAGCAGTACTTC
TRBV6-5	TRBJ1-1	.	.	CASSYADTNTEAFF	TGTGCCAGCAGTTACGCGGACACTAACACTGAAGCTTTCTTT
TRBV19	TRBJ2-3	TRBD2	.	CASSIRGLAGGHDTQYF	TGTGCCAGTAGTATTAGGGGACTAGCGGGGGGCCACGATACGCAGTATTTT
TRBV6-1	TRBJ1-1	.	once	CASSELGSWGMNTEAFF	TGTGCCAGCAGTGAATTGGGCAGTTGGGGCATGAACACTGAAGCTTTCTTT
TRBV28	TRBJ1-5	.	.	CASSTPGPTFNQPQHF	TGTGCCAGCAGTACCCCAGGGCCCACATTCAATCAGCCCCAGCATTTT
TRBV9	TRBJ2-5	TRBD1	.	CASSDLGTAKQETQYF	TGTGCCAGCAGCGACCTAGGGACAGCGAAACAAGAGACCCAGTACTTC
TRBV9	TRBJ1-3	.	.	CASSVRAGGLAIYF	TGTGCCAGCAGCGTTCGGGCAGGAGGGCTCGCCATATATTTT
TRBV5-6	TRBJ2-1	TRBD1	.	CASSLGRTGTFNEQFF	TGTGCCAGCAGCTTGGGAAGGACAGGGACCTTCAATGAGCAGTTCTTC
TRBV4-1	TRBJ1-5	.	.	CASSQEGVQPQHF	TGCGCCAGCAGCCAGGAGGGTGTTCAGCCCCAGCATTTT
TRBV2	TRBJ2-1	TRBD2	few	CASSVRGGRGNEQFF	TGTGCCAGCAGTGTGCGGGGGGGTAGGGGTAATGAGCAGTTCTTC
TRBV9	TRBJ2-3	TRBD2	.	CASSPRWASGGGTDTQYF	TGTGCCAGCAGCCCCCGTTGGGCTAGCGGGGGGGGCACAGATACGCAGTATTTT
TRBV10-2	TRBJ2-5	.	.	CASRDLQETQYF	TGCGCCAGCAGGGACTTACAAGAGACCCAGTACTTC
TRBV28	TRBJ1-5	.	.	CASSYRVSNQPQHF	TGTGCCAGCAGTTACAGGGTCAGCAATCAGCCCCAGCATTTT
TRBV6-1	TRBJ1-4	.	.	CASNTQSPNEKLFF	TGTGCCAGCAACACACAGTCCCCTAATGAAAAACTGTTTTTT
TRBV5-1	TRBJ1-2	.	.	CASSLAGVDGYTF	TGCGCCAGCAGCTTAGCAGGGGTCGATGGCTACACCTTC
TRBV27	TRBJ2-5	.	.	CASSSGGRETQYF	TGTGCCAGCAGTTCCGGGGGTAGGGAGACCCAGTACTTC
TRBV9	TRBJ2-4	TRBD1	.	CASSVSQGASKNIQYF	TGTGCCAGCAGCGTTTCACAGGGGGCATCCAAAAACATTCAGTACTTC
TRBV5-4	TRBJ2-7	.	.	CASSRGGYRARGSYEQYF	TGTGCCAGCAGCCGTGGCGGGTATAGAGCTCGGGGCTCCTACGAGCAGTACTTC
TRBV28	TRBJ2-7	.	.	CASRPPWAGGSYEQYF	TGTGCCAGCAGGCCCCCTTGGGCAGGTGGTAGCTACGAGCAGTACTTC
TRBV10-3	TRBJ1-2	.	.	CAISNGGRANYGYTF	TGTGCCATCAGTAATGGGGGGAGAGCTAACTATGGCTACACCTTC
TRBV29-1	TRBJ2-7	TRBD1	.	CSVTGTVSLGQYF	TGCAGCGTCACCGGGACAGTGTCCCTCGGGCAGTACTTC
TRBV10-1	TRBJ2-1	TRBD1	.	CASSECEPGQCQQFF	TGCGCCAGCAGTGAGTGCGAACCGGGACAGTGTCAACAGTTCTTC
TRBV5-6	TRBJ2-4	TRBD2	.	CASSPKRERGKNIQYF	TGTGCCAGCAGCCCGAAGCGGGAGAGGGGCAAAAACATTCAGTACTTC
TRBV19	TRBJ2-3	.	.	CASSIGGSEGDTQYF	TGTGCCAGTAGTATTGGGGGCAGCGAGGGCGATACGCAGTATTTT
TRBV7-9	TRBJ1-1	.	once	CASRSRRQMNTEAFF	TGTGCCAGCAGATCTCGTAGACAGATGAACACTGAAGCTTTCTTT
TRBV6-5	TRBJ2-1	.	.	CASSYFPRGNYNEQFF	TGTGCCAGCAGTTACTTCCCCAGGGGAAACTACAATGAGCAGTTCTTC
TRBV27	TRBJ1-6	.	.	CASGLMSYNSPLHF	TGTGCCAGCGGGCTAATGTCCTATAATTCACCCCTCCACTTT
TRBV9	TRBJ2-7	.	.	CASSVGEGVARLYF	TGTGCCAGCAGCGTAGGGGAGGGGGTAGCGCGTCTGTACTTC
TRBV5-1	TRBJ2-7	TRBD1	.	CASSIGSDRGYEQYF	TGCGCCAGCAGCATTGGATCGGACAGGGGATACGAGCAGTACTTC
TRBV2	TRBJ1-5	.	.	CASSVPGGRGFKGNQPQHF	TGTGCCAGCAGTGTACCCGGGGGTCGTGGCTTTAAGGGCAATCAGCCCCAGCATTTT
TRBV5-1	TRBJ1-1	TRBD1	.	CASSTWTGNSEAFF	TGCGCCAGCAGCACCTGGACAGGGAACTCTGAAGCTTTCTTT
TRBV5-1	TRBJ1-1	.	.	CASSLSRSGADVLNTEAFF	TGCGCCAGCAGTCTATCACGATCGGGAGCAGATGTGTTGAACACTGAAGCTTTCTTT
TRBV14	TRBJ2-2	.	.	CASSHGGTGELFF	TGTGCCAGCAGCCACGGGGGCACCGGGGAGCTGTTTTTT
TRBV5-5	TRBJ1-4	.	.	CASSPDRANEKLFF	TGTGCCAGCAGCCCCGACCGGGCTAATGAAAAACTGTTTTTT
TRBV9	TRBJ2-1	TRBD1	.	CASSFGTGGNNEQFF	TGTGCCAGCAGCTTCGGGACAGGGGGTAACAATGAGCAGTTCTTC
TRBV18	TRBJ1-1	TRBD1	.	CASSPGTGTTEAFF	TGTGCCAGCTCTCCCGGGACAGGTACCACTGAAGCTTTCTTT
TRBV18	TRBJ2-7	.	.	CASSPSYWTETYEQYF	TGTGCCAGCTCACCAAGTTACTGGACAGAAACCTACGAGCAGTACTTC
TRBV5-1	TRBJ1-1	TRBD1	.	CASRMDRGSEAFF	TGCGCCAGCAGGATGGACAGGGGTTCTGAAGCTTTCTTT
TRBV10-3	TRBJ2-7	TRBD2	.	CAISVSGPGGYEQYF	TGTGCCATCAGTGTGTCGGGGCCGGGGGGATACGAGCAGTACTTC
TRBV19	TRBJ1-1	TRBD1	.	CASSIRTGRGVGAEAFF	TGTGCCAGTAGTATTAGGACAGGCCGTGGAGTAGGAGCTGAAGCTTTCTTT
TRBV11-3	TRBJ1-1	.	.	CASSQSGLGTEAFF	TGTGCCAGCAGCCAATCGGGACTTGGCACTGAAGCTTTCTTT
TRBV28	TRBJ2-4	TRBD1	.	CASRNGTGREENIQYF	TGTGCCAGCAGAAACGGGACAGGGCGCGAAGAAAACATTCAGTACTTC
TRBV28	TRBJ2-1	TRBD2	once	CASRRTSGHNEQFF	TGTGCCAGCAGAAGGACTAGCGGTCACAATGAGCAGTTCTTC
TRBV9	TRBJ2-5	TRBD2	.	CASSVGGTSVGETQYF	TGTGCCAGCAGCGTAGGGGGGACTAGCGTCGGAGAGACCCAGTACTTC
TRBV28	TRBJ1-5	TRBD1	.	CASRDDRDSQPQHF	TGTGCCAGCAGGGACGACAGGGATAGTCAGCCCCAGCATTTT
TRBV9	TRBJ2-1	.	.	CASSVNREWSNGNEQFF	TGTGCCAGCAGCGTAAATCGTGAGTGGTCCAACGGCAATGAGCAGTTCTTC
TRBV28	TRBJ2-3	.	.	CASSPRLDHTDTQYF	TGTGCCAGCAGTCCCCGACTTGATCACACAGATACGCAGTATTTT
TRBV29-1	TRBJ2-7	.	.	CSASLGHYEQYF	TGCAGCGCTTCCTTGGGACACTACGAGCAGTACTTC
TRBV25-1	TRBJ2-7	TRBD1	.	CASSDLKDRGRNEQYF	TGTGCCAGCAGTGATCTGAAGGACAGGGGCAGAAACGAGCAGTACTTC